This record covers a single T cell receptor beta chain. TCRdb's copy holds only in-frame clones and misses some; the assay was immunoSEQ multiplex PCR. This table holds 65,000 to 95,000 clones, around nine tenths found once. These data belong to a study of blood T cell repertoires in COVID-19. V dropped 6 bases and J dropped 5 bases, with 13 bases sitting between them. Germline values: CDR1 MNHEY, CDR2 SVGAGI. The CDR3 spans 13 residues. Material for sequencing was peripheral blood. This TCR derives from a man aged 25 to 40 with acute or convalescent COVID-19. The chain links TRBV6-5 to TRBJ2-5, with D perhaps matching TRBD1 (7 bases). CDR3 bases: TGTGCCAGCAGGCTACAGGGGAGGGAGACCCAGTACTTC. Its protein product is CASRLQGRETQYF.